This is a list of T cell receptor beta chains from one sample in a study of cytomegalovirus exposure and HLA in healthy donors. Generated by immunoSEQ multiplex PCR, the TCRdb table keeps only in-frame clones and is missing some. The table lists 150,000 to 200,000 clones, 85% to 90% of them singletons. Material: PBMCs. The receptors stem from a young man in good health and CMV-seropositive. Each CDR3 is given with its conserved first and last residue. D genes are given only for firm matches. Size tells how often a clone was seen (once, few, many) or the class of an expanded clone, and some rows leave it out.

clone size	V gene	J gene	D gene	CDR3 DNA	CDR3 protein
once	TRBV5-1	TRBJ1-1	NA	TGCGCCAGCAGCTTGGGCCGGGATTGGATGAACACTGAAGCTTTCTTT	CASSLGRDWMNTEAFF
NA	TRBV9	TRBJ2-7	NA	TGTGCCAGCAGCCCTCACTCGGGTCGGAACGAGCAGTACTTC	CASSPHSGRNEQYF
NA	TRBV7-9	TRBJ2-7	TRBD1	TGTGCCGCAAAGGCTAACGACAGGGGCAACGAGCAGTACTTC	CAAKANDRGNEQYF
NA	TRBV4-1	TRBJ1-3	NA	TGCGCCAGCAGCCTACTGCTAGGGGCTGGAAACACCATATATTTT	CASSLLLGAGNTIYF
once	TRBV6-6	TRBJ1-5	NA	TGTGCCAGCAGTTACTCGTCCACCGGGGGCAATCAGCCCCAGCATTTT	CASSYSSTGGNQPQHF
NA	TRBV2	TRBJ2-7	TRBD1	TGTGCCAGCAGGGTCGGGACAGATCACTACGAGCAGTACTTC	CASRVGTDHYEQYF
NA	TRBV19	TRBJ2-1	TRBD2	TGTGCCAGTAGCCCGACTAGCGGGAGTCACAATGAGCAGTTCTTC	CASSPTSGSHNEQFF
NA	TRBV5-6	TRBJ1-3	TRBD1	TGTGCCAGCAGCTGGGGACAGGGGTACAACACCATATATTTT	CASSWGQGYNTIYF
NA	TRBV7-2	TRBJ2-1	NA	TGTGCCAGCAGCCCTACCTCTAGCAAGTCAGAGCAGTTCTTC	CASSPTSSKSEQFF
NA	TRBV7-9	TRBJ2-1	NA	TGTGCCAGCAGCGCCGTGGTTGCGGCGTACAATGAGCAGTTCTTC	CASSAVVAAYNEQFF
NA	TRBV7-8	TRBJ2-7	TRBD2	TGTGCCAGCAGCCGGACTAGCGCAAACTACGAGCAGTACTTC	CASSRTSANYEQYF
NA	TRBV19	TRBJ2-3	TRBD2	TGTGCCAGTAGTACATTAGCGGGAGGGTTTACAGATACGCAGTATTTT	CASSTLAGGFTDTQYF
NA	TRBV19	TRBJ2-7	TRBD1	TGTGCCAGTAGCTCTCTCGGACAGGGACGCGGCGAGCAGTACTTC	CASSSLGQGRGEQYF
few	TRBV30	TRBJ2-7	TRBD1	TGTGCCTGGGGGACAGGGGGCGTCCTACGAGAGTACTTC	CAWGTGGVLREYF
NA	TRBV4-1	TRBJ1-2	NA	TGCGCCAGCAGCCAAGCCGCGGGGATTGACTATGGCTACACCTTC	CASSQAAGIDYGYTF
once	TRBV28	TRBJ2-7	TRBD1	TGTGCCAGCAGTTCGTCATCCGGGACAGGGGGCGTCTACGAGCAGTACTTC	CASSSSSGTGGVYEQYF
NA	TRBV9	TRBJ2-2	NA	TGTGCCAGCAGCGTACACGAGGGAGAGAACACCGGGGAGCTGTTTTTT	CASSVHEGENTGELFF
NA	TRBV7-9	TRBJ2-1	TRBD2	TGTGCCAGCAGCTTGGCCCCGGGACTAGCATCCGATGAGCAGTTCTTC	CASSLAPGLASDEQFF
NA	TRBV25-1	TRBJ2-5	TRBD2	TGTGCCAGCAGTCTAGCGGGAAGTGAGACCCAGTACTTC	CASSLAGSETQYF
once	TRBV11-2	TRBJ1-1	NA	TGTGCCAGCAGCTTACAGGGGATGAACACTGAAGCTTTCTTT	CASSLQGMNTEAFF
NA	TRBV25-1	TRBJ1-2	TRBD1	TGTGCCAGCGGGACAGAGCTCTATGGCTACACCTTC	CASGTELYGYTF
NA	TRBV7-9	TRBJ1-2	TRBD1	TGTGCCAGCAGCTTCGGACAGGGGCTGGTAGATGGCTACACCTTC	CASSFGQGLVDGYTF
NA	TRBV7-3	TRBJ2-7	TRBD1	TGTGCCAGCAGCATAGACAGGGGCTACGAGCAGTACTTC	CASSIDRGYEQYF
NA	TRBV4-1	TRBJ1-1	TRBD1	TGCGCCAGCAGCCAAAGGACAGGTTCTAGGACTGAAGCTTTCTTT	CASSQRTGSRTEAFF
NA	TRBV5-5	TRBJ2-7	TRBD2	TGTGCCAGCAGCTTTCGTCTAGCGGGCGATTCCTACGAGCAGTACTTC	CASSFRLAGDSYEQYF
NA	TRBV11-1	TRBJ1-2	NA	TGTGCCAGCAGCTTAGATTCATATGGCTACACCTTC	CASSLDSYGYTF
NA	TRBV9	TRBJ2-3	NA	TGTGCCAGCAGCCCGGTTCCTGGCTCCGGGGCAGATACGCAGTATTTT	CASSPVPGSGADTQYF
NA	TRBV5-1	TRBJ2-5	NA	TGCGCCAGCAGCTTGGTGCGCGGAAAACAAGAGACCCAGTACTTC	CASSLVRGKQETQYF
NA	TRBV7-9	TRBJ2-1	NA	TGTGCCAGCAGCGGGAACCCCACAGGGAGGGATGAGCAGTTCTTC	CASSGNPTGRDEQFF
NA	TRBV5-4	TRBJ2-3	TRBD2	TGTGCCAGCAGCGACCGGACTAGGTCGCCAGATACGCAGTATTTT	CASSDRTRSPDTQYF
NA	TRBV9	TRBJ2-1	NA	TGTGCCAGCAGCGTCCGCAGCGGACCCAACGGGGATGAGCAGTTCTTC	CASSVRSGPNGDEQFF
once	TRBV9	TRBJ2-1	TRBD2	TGTGCCAGCAGCGCGGGAGGGCCAAGTCACTACAATGAGCAGTTCTTC	CASSAGGPSHYNEQFF
NA	TRBV2	TRBJ2-5	NA	TGTGCCAGCAGTGAACTAAGCGGACTTAAAGAGACCCAGTACTTC	CASSELSGLKETQYF
NA	TRBV28	TRBJ2-7	NA	TGTGCCAGCAGTTCATGGGCACGTCCCCCCTACGAGCAGTACTTC	CASSSWARPPYEQYF
NA	TRBV28	TRBJ2-7	NA	TGTGCCAGCAGTTTTGGACAGTCCTCCTACGAGCAGTACTTC	CASSFGQSSYEQYF
NA	TRBV29-1	TRBJ2-5	TRBD2	TGCAGCGTTGAACGAGGGGGCGGGGGGGTAGTAGAGACCCAGTACTTC	CSVERGGGGVVETQYF
once	TRBV7-2	TRBJ2-1	TRBD2	TGTGCCAGCAGCTTATCGGGGACTAGCGGAGATGAGCAGTTCTTC	CASSLSGTSGDEQFF
NA	TRBV4-1	TRBJ2-1	TRBD2	TGCGCCAGCAGCCAAGACCCACTAGCGAGATTGCAGTTCTTC	CASSQDPLARLQFF
NA	TRBV27	TRBJ2-7	NA	TGTGCCAGCAGTCTATCTGGGGGAGGGGGCTACGAGCAGTACTTC	CASSLSGGGGYEQYF
NA	TRBV4-1	TRBJ2-7	TRBD2	TGCGCCAGCAGCCTTTCAATTGGTGGTAGCGGGAGGGAGCAGTACTTC	CASSLSIGGSGREQYF
NA	TRBV6-5	TRBJ2-1	NA	TGTGCCAGCAGTGCTCAGGGCTTAGGAAACAATGAGCAGTTCTTC	CASSAQGLGNNEQFF
once	TRBV18	TRBJ1-1	NA	TGTGCCAGCTCACGCGGAACCTCCCCACTTGGGGGCCTCACTGAAGCTTTCTTT	CASSRGTSPLGGLTEAFF